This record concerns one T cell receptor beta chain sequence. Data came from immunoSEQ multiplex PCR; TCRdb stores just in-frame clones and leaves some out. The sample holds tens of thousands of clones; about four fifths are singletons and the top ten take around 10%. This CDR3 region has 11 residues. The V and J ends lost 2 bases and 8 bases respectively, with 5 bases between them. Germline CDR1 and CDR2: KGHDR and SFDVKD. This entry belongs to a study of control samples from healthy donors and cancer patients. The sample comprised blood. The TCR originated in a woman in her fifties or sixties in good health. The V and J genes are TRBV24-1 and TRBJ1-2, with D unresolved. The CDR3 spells CATSDSGGYTF. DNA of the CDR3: TGTGCCACCAGTGATTCGGGAGGCTACACCTTC.